These 14 T cell receptor beta chains were sequenced from one sample in a study of regulatory T cells in long-lasting Graves disease. The TCR beta library used iRepertoire HTBI primers with Arm-PCR amplification of CDR3. One entry per CDR3 protein results from TCRdb running MiXCR on the multiplex PCR reads. Among approximately 470,000 distinct CDR3 sequences listed, about a fifth were seen once. Time point in this sample: persistent/refractory GD, antithyroid drugs over 5 years with positive TRAb. Extracted PBMC RNA gave rise to the TCR library. The starting material was peripheral blood mononuclear cells (PBMCs), obtained when the disease was refractory, from a patient treated with antithyroid drugs. The receptor set was obtained from a female donor with Graves disease.

This clonotype was seen ten or more times. This chain uses TRBV10-3 with TRBJ1-1; 7 positions match TRBD1. Germline values: CDR1 ENHRY, CDR2 SYGVKD. The CDR3 covers 14 residues. J gave up 3 bases and V 6 bases, and 7 bases lay outside the gene matches. In DNA, the CDR3 is TGTGCCATCAGAAACACAGGGGTGGACACTGAAGCTTTCTTT. Protein sequence: CAIRNTGVDTEAFF.

This clonotype was detected ten times or more. The V call is TRBV20-1, the J call TRBJ1-2, with 7 nucleotides matching TRBD1. This CDR3 is built from 13 residues. Germline lookup yields CDR1 DFQATT and CDR2 SNEGSKA (reference sequence). The J segment lost 0 bases and the V segment lost 6 bases, leaving 4 bases of the junction unmatched. The chain's CDR3 is CSATRGSNYGYTF. For the CDR3, the DNA is TGCAGTGCCACCAGGGGGTCTAACTATGGCTACACCTTC.

The chain has TRBV10-3 and TRBJ2-7, with 7 bases matching TRBD1. Germline V gene sequence: CDR1 ENHRY, CDR2 SYGVKD. The CDR3 totals 13 residues. The V segment lost 3 bases and the J segment 5 bases; nucleotides outside the gene matches: 4. The CDR3 is CAISEQGHNEQYF. CDR3 nucleotides: TGTGCCATCAGTGAACAGGGGCACAACGAGCAGTACTTC.

This clonotype has only a few counts. The chain couples TRBV5-1 to TRBJ2-7, with D possibly matching TRBD1 (5 bases). Germline CDR1 reads SGHRS; CDR2 reads YFSETQ. The CDR3 contains 15 residues. The V gene lost 4 bases and the J gene lost 6 bases, with 20 bases spanning the gap. The CDR3 loop is CASSQGTSYSSEQYF. CDR3 bases: TGCGCCAGCAGCCAGGGAACTTCCTACTCATCCGAGCAGTACTTC.

This clonotype was seen many times. The V gene is TRBV7-8, the J gene TRBJ2-5, with D possibly called TRBD1 or TRBD2 (6 bases each). This CDR3 is built from 14 residues. Trimming pared 2 bases from V and 5 bases from J, leaving 12 bases between. Germline CDR1 reads SGHVS; CDR2 reads FQNEAQ. The CDR3 protein is CASSLRGAGETQYF. The CDR3 nucleotides read TGTGCCAGCAGCTTAAGGGGGGCTGGTGAGACCCAGTACTTC.

This clonotype was detected only a few times. The chain employs TRBV9 and TRBJ2-5, with D uncertain. V was clipped by 3 bases and J by 1 base, with 4 bases between them. This CDR3 contains 12 residues. CDR1 and CDR2 (germline): SGDLS, YYNGEE. The CDR3 sequence is CASSGLQETQYF. DNA for the CDR3: TGTGCCAGCAGCGGACTCCAAGAGACCCAGTACTTC.

This clonotype appeared a few times. The chain couples TRBV19 to TRBJ1-4, with a possible D match to TRBD1 (5 bases). This CDR3 has 14 amino acids. Trimming took 4 bases from V and 8 from J, leaving 14 bases between them. The germline V gene has CDR1 LNHDA and CDR2 SQIVND (reference sequence). The CDR3: CASSTGGVLEKLFF. CDR3 in DNA: TGTGCCAGTAGTACGGGAGGGGTCCTGGAAAAACTGTTTTTT.

The chain links TRBV29-1 to TRBJ1-6; possibly TRBD1 for D (6 bases). V lost 5 bases and J 9 bases, leaving 14 bases between the germline ends. The germline V gene has CDR1 SQVTM and CDR2 ANQGSEA. The CDR3 has 13 residues. For the CDR3, the DNA is TGCAGCGTTCGGACAGCCTCTTCTTCACCCCTCCACTTT. Translating it yields CSVRTASSSPLHF.

This clonotype was detected ten times or more. This chain uses TRBV7-2 with TRBJ2-7, with TRBD1 matching over 7 bases. The CDR3 runs 15 residues. The germline CDR1 and CDR2 sequences are SGHTA and FQGNSA. V dropped 6 bases and J dropped 7; count of bases not matched to a gene: 15. The CDR3, as DNA: TGTGCCAGCAGTCCCCACGGGACAGACCTTCCTGAGCAGTACTTC. It translates to CASSPHGTDLPEQYF.

V is TRBV6-4 and J is TRBJ1-2, with 7 bases fitting TRBD1. V gave up 6 bases and J gave up 3 bases; unmatched junction bases: 10. Germline V gives CDR1 MRHNA, CDR2 SNTAGT. This CDR3 comprises 15 residues. CDR3 in amino acids: CASSRTGDRDYGYTF. CDR3 in DNA: TGTGCCAGCAGCAGAACAGGGGATAGGGACTATGGCTACACCTTC.

This clonotype was picked up many times. V gene TRBV12-3 or TRBV12-4 combines with J gene TRBJ2-7; 12 bases are shared with TRBD1. The CDR3 runs 19 residues. V trimming: 0 bases; J trimming: 3 bases; junction bases outside the gene matches: 12. The CDR3 nucleotides read TGTGCCAGCAGTTTAGCTTTCCCCGGGACAGGGGGCGCAAGCTACGAGCAGTACTTC. Translation: CASSLAFPGTGGASYEQYF.

In its sample, this clonotype was seen many times. This rearrangement joins TRBV6-2 or TRBV6-3 to TRBJ1-1, with TRBD1 matching over 8 bases. The CDR3 covers 13 residues. V lost 2 bases and J lost 9; bases outside the gene matches: 5. Germline V lookup: CDR1 MNHEY, CDR2 SVGEGT. The CDR3 is CASSYLRTGQAFF. DNA of the CDR3: TGTGCCAGCAGTTACCTTCGGACAGGGCAAGCTTTCTTT.

This clonotype showed up many times. The chain employs TRBV11-2 and TRBJ1-5; TRBD1 matches at 8 bases. The CDR3 has 15 residues. V lost 2 bases to trimming and J lost 0 bases; unmatched junction nucleotides: 0. The germline gives CDR1 SGHAT, CDR2 FQNNGV. DNA for the CDR3: TGTGCCAGCAGCTTACAGGGGGCTAGCAATCAGCCCCAGCATTTT. As protein: CASSLQGASNQPQHF.

V is TRBV27 and J is TRBJ1-5, with D perhaps TRBD1 (6 bases). CDR1 and CDR2 from the germline V gene are MNHEY and SMNVEV (reference sequence). The ends were cut back, 4 bases at V and 4 bases at J, with 8 bases in the middle. The CDR3 runs to 13 residues. The CDR3 region is CASSWGRNQPQHF. CDR3 coding DNA: TGTGCCAGCAGTTGGGGGCGTAATCAGCCCCAGCATTTT.